The clone carrying this TCR beta chain has just a few counts. Since a far larger clone is one base different, this is likely a read error. This entry belongs to a study of prognosis after radiotherapy for stage I lung cancer. Across the study: Squamous cell carcinoma tumors occurred in several patients, adenocarcinoma in roughly 12. Distant metastases were recorded in four patients after radiotherapy, at a median of around seven months, and no significant progression was recorded in under 16.

Amplification of the TCR beta CDR3 (from genomic DNA) was done by two-round multiplex PCR. Specific primers for each TRBV and TRBJ gene were what first-round PCR used. Via MiXCR, TCRdb re-called the multiplex PCR reads, giving one row per CDR3 protein. The table includes more than 11,000 distinct CDR3 sequences, 31% detected once. Germline V gene sequence: CDR1 SGDLS, CDR2 YYNGEE. The CDR3 has 17 amino acids. The sample was PBMCs, taken before or after stereotactic body radiation therapy (not recorded which). This receptor was identified in a donor over 45 with non-small cell lung cancer. V usage is TRBV9 and J usage is TRBJ1-4; 9 bases agree with TRBD1. The better agreement between TRBJ1-6 and the DNA end casts doubt on the J call. The CDR3 here is CASSVTPHGTGNSPLHF. The CDR3, as DNA: TGTGCCAGCAGCGTCACCCCCCACGGGACAGGGAATTCACCCCTCCACTTT.